This TCR beta chain was observed in a study of T cell responses to AZD1222 COVID-19 vaccine. Study results and limitations: Spike was spanned by vaccine-associated CD4 TCRs, with dominance at 160-218 and 743-854.

Sequencing was performed with immunoSEQ multiplex PCR; in TCRdb, only in-frame clones are kept and a portion is missing. Counted here are about 44,000 clones, about 83% occurring once; the ten biggest clones make up more than 45%. Regarding this clone: What it binds is not known.

This CDR3 is built from 14 residues. Germline CDR1 SGHRS, CDR2 YFSETQ. With 0 bases removed from V and 0 bases from J, the gap between germline ends came to 7 bases. Sequencing used peripheral blood, obtained on day 0 of AZD1222 vaccination. This sequence joins TRBV5-1 and TRBJ2-7; D gene uncertain. The origin of this receptor is an adult in good health. The CDR3 DNA follows: TGCGCCAGCAGCTTGGAAGTCACCTCCTACGAGCAGTACTTC. As protein: CASSLEVTSYEQYF.